Each of the 32 T cell receptor beta chains below was sequenced from the same sample in a study of monozygotic twins with cystic fibrosis. Sequencing used immunoSEQ multiplex PCR; TCRdb keeps in-frame clones, though not all of them. This table has about 15,000 clones, over 80% appearing once. Sequencing was done on a sample of blood. These TCRs come from a girl aged 2-10 years with cystic fibrosis.

The CDR3 loop reads CASSLTAGGQETQYF. The CDR3 nucleotides read TGTGCCAGCAGCTTAACGGCGGGAGGCCAAGAGACCCAGTACTTC. This chain links TRBV7-3 with TRBJ2-5; the match to TRBD2 covers 8 bases. The CDR3 extends over 15 amino acids. Per the germline V gene, CDR1 is SGHTA and CDR2 is FQGTGA. Trimming cost V 0 bases and J 1 base; bases outside gene matches: 1.

The chain has TRBV5-4 and TRBJ1-5, with a possible D match to TRBD1 (5 bases). The CDR3 spans 15 residues. V lost 0 bases and J lost 5, with 12 bases in between. CDR1 and CDR2 from the germline V gene are SGHNT and YYREEE (reference sequence). The DNA of the CDR3 is TGTGCCAGCAGCTTGGATGGGAGGGGCGATCAGCCCCAGCATTTT. The encoded protein is CASSLDGRGDQPQHF.

This clone was seen a few times. The chain links TRBV28 to TRBJ2-7; TRBD2 might be the D (6 bases). This CDR3 spans 15 amino acids. CDR1 and CDR2 from the germline V gene are MDHEN and SYDVKM. Trimming removed 6 bases at V and 3 bases at J, with 18 bases between. The CDR3 bases are TGTGCCAGCAGCCTGGAGGGACCCGCTCTCTACGAGCAGTACTTC. Translated: CASSLEGPALYEQYF.

This rearrangement joins TRBV11-2 to TRBJ2-5; D is possibly TRBD2 (5 bases). CDR3 length: 13 residues. Trimming shortened V by 3 bases and J by 1 base, and 6 bases separated the two germline ends. Germline CDR1 reads SGHAT; CDR2 reads FQNNGV. The CDR3, as DNA: TGTGCCAGCAGCTTGGGGAGCCAAGAGACCCAGTACTTC. Its protein product is CASSLGSQETQYF.

The chain is built from TRBV18 and TRBJ2-7; TRBD2 matches at 11 bases. Germline V gives CDR1 KGHSH, CDR2 LQKENI. CDR3 size: 17 residues. J was trimmed by 4 bases and V by 0 bases; bases with no gene match: 8. CDR3 DNA sequence: TGTGCCAGCTCACCACCTGAGACTAGCGGGGAGTTATACGAGCAGTACTTC. This codes for CASSPPETSGELYEQYF.

V usage is TRBV28 and J usage is TRBJ2-3; D is perhaps TRBD1 or TRBD2 (5 bases each). V was clipped by 3 bases and J by 1 base, with 17 bases between them. In germline, CDR1 is MDHEN, CDR2 SYDVKM. This CDR3 is 17 amino acids long. The DNA for the CDR3 is TGTGCCAGCAGTTTGGGGGACCTTCTAATCGGCACAGATACGCAGTATTTT. This codes for CASSLGDLLIGTDTQYF.

The chain employs TRBV6-5 and TRBJ1-5, with D tentatively TRBD1 (5 bases). Trimming left V 5 bases short and J 2 bases short, with 13 bases between. This CDR3 is 15 amino acids long. Per germline, CDR1 MNHEY and CDR2 SVGAGI. The CDR3 coding sequence is TGTGCCAGCAGTCCCTGGGGGGATGGCAATCAGCCCCAGCATTTT. Protein: CASSPWGDGNQPQHF.

The genes are TRBV11-2 and TRBJ2-5; no reliable D call. V lost 3 bases and J 1 base, leaving 6 bases between the germline ends. The CDR3 contains 13 residues. Germline V CDR1 and CDR2: SGHAT, FQNNGV. The CDR3 here is CASSFRLQETQYF. The CDR3 nucleotides read TGTGCCAGCAGCTTCAGACTCCAAGAGACCCAGTACTTC. The full variable domain, in which reference TRBV11-2 and TRBJ2-5 provide the parts outside the CDR3, is EAGVAQSPRYKIIEKRQSVAFWCNPISGHATLYWYQQILGQGPKLLIQFQNNGVVDDSQLPKDRFSAERLKGVDSTLKIQPAKLEDSAVYLCASSFRLQETQYFGPGTRLLVL.

The chain combines TRBV7-9 with TRBJ2-2; TRBD2 matches 9 bases. V was pared by 2 bases and J by 4 bases, with 8 bases of the junction left unmatched. The CDR3 extends over 17 amino acids. Germline CDR1 SEHNR, CDR2 FQNEAQ (reference sequence). In DNA, the CDR3 is TGTGCCAGCAGCTTAAGAGAGCGGGAGGATAGCACCGGGGAGCTGTTTTTT. It yields the protein CASSLREREDSTGELFF.

This chain uses TRBV29-1 with TRBJ2-6, with D hard to call. The CDR3 loop spans 15 amino acids. CDR1 is SQVTM and CDR2 is ANQGSEA in the germline V gene. Trimming pared 4 bases from V and 0 bases from J, leaving 10 bases between. CDR3 sequence: CSVVPALSGANVLTF. CDR3 in DNA: TGCAGCGTTGTCCCAGCGCTCTCTGGGGCCAACGTCCTGACTTTC. The variable domain in full, completed from reference TRBV29-1 and TRBJ2-6, reads SAVISQKPSRDICQRGTSLTIQCQVDSQVTMMFWYRQQPGQSLTLIATANQGSEATYESGFVIDKFPISRPNLTFSTLTVSNMSPEDSSIYLCSVVPALSGANVLTFGAGSRLTVL.

The chain uses TRBV6-6 and TRBJ2-1; D ambiguous. The CDR3 extends over 10 amino acids. V lost 5 bases, J lost 6 bases, and 2 bases lay in between. CDR1 and CDR2 (germline): MNHNY, SVGAGI (reference sequence). The CDR3 sequence: CASSRNEQFF. The CDR3 DNA sequence: TGTGCCAGCAGTCGCAATGAGCAGTTCTTC.

This chain connects TRBV29-1 to TRBJ2-2; 9 bases map to TRBD1. This CDR3 has 15 amino acids. The V segment lost 7 bases and the J segment 3 bases; nucleotides outside the gene matches: 9. Germline values: CDR1 SQVTM, CDR2 ANQGSEA. CDR3: CSAGTGTGYTGELFF. In DNA, the CDR3 is TGCAGCGCCGGAACCGGGACAGGGTACACCGGGGAGCTGTTTTTT.

The V and J genes are TRBV6-5 and TRBJ2-7; 11 nucleotides agree with TRBD1. This CDR3 has 15 amino acids. Unmatched junction bases numbered 4, after V lost 2 bases and J lost 4 bases. Germline V gene data show CDR1 as MNHEY and CDR2 as SVGAGI. The chain's CDR3 is CASSYGQGAGYEQYF. The DNA for the CDR3 is TGTGCCAGCAGTTACGGACAGGGGGCCGGTTACGAGCAGTACTTC.

The chain couples TRBV28 to TRBJ2-1, with 12 bases that match TRBD2. In germline, CDR1 is MDHEN, CDR2 SYDVKM. Losses at the gene ends were 11 bases for V and 7 bases for J; bases not matched to a gene: 6. This CDR3 contains 13 residues. As DNA, the CDR3 is TGTGCCGCAAGGACTAGCGGGAAAAATGAGCAGTTCTTC. Translating gives CAARTSGKNEQFF.

The genes are TRBV5-1 and TRBJ1-1; a weak D match, TRBD1 (6 bases). V lost 6 bases and J 7 bases, leaving 16 bases between the germline ends. Germline values: CDR1 SGHRS, CDR2 YFSETQ. The CDR3 is 13 amino acids. The CDR3 loop reads CASTPGGPGEAFF. DNA for the CDR3: TGCGCCAGCACTCCGGGGGGGCCTGGTGAAGCTTTCTTT.

V usage is TRBV7-2 and J usage is TRBJ2-5; D may be TRBD1 or TRBD2 (5 bases each). V was shortened by 6 bases and J by 4 bases, with 15 bases between the two germline ends. Germline V gives CDR1 SGHTA, CDR2 FQGNSA. CDR3 size: 14 residues. DNA for the CDR3: TGTGCCAGCAGGGCCGGGGCCCGGACAGAGACCCAGTACTTC. Translated: CASRAGARTETQYF.

This sequence joins TRBV28 and TRBJ1-2, with D unresolved. Germline V CDR1 and CDR2: MDHEN, SYDVKM. CDR3 length equals 13 residues. V dropped 6 bases and J dropped 6 bases, with 14 bases sitting between them. CDR3 sequence (DNA): TGTGCCAGCAGACCTTCCGCAGAGCATGGCTACACCTTC. This translates into CASRPSAEHGYTF.

This sequence joins TRBV7-9 and TRBJ1-1; D is unclear. CDR1 is SEHNR and CDR2 is FQNEAQ in the germline V gene (reference sequence). V dropped 5 bases and J dropped 3 bases, with 10 bases sitting between them. CDR3 length equals 13 residues. This CDR3 is CASSRMGDTEAFF. The CDR3 coding sequence is TGTGCCAGCAGCAGGATGGGTGACACTGAAGCTTTCTTT.

This chain links TRBV5-8 with TRBJ2-5; D might be TRBD2 (6 bases). CDR3 size: 13 residues. Germline V gene sequence: CDR1 SGHTS, CDR2 YDEGEE. Trimming left V 4 bases short and J 1 base short, with 8 bases between. The CDR3 loop reads CASSRDFQETQYF. CDR3 DNA: TGTGCCAGCAGCCGGGACTTCCAAGAGACCCAGTACTTC.

The chain joins TRBV28 to TRBJ1-1; tentatively, D is TRBD1 (5 bases). The CDR3 runs to 13 residues. V shed 1 base and J shed 5 bases, with 8 bases lying between them. Germline V gene sequence: CDR1 MDHEN, CDR2 SYDVKM. CDR3 nucleotides: TGTGCCAGCAGTTTATCGGGGGGAACTGAAGCTTTCTTT. Its protein product is CASSLSGGTEAFF.

V and J are TRBV6-5 and TRBJ1-3; D is undetermined. The germline V gene encodes CDR1 MNHEY and CDR2 SVGAGI. Trimming removed 3 bases at V and 1 base at J, with 4 bases between. The CDR3 runs to 13 residues. The CDR3 loop reads CASSYGSGNTIYF. The CDR3 region has the DNA TGTGCCAGCAGTTATGGGTCTGGAAACACCATATATTTT.

The rearrangement joins TRBV9 to TRBJ2-3; 12 bases align to TRBD2. J was trimmed by 6 bases and V by 10 bases; bases with no gene match: 21. Germline lookup yields CDR1 SGDLS and CDR2 YYNGEE. The CDR3 is 18 residues long. The CDR3 sequence: CASGGPPELAGGRDTQYF. The CDR3 bases are TGTGCCTCCGGCGGCCCCCCGGAACTAGCGGGAGGTCGGGATACGCAGTATTTT.

The chain uses TRBV6-1 and TRBJ2-1; 7 nucleotides align to TRBD2. With V trimmed by 5 bases and J by 13 bases, 11 bases remained unmatched. Germline values: CDR1 MNHNS, CDR2 SASEGT. This CDR3 contains 13 residues. In DNA form, the CDR3 reads TGTGCCAGCAGTACGGGAGGCGCGGGCACACAGTTCTTC. This sequence encodes CASSTGGAGTQFF.

The chain is built from TRBV6-5 and TRBJ2-3; the D is unclear. Germline lookup yields CDR1 MNHEY and CDR2 SVGAGI. V dropped 3 bases and J dropped 6 bases, with 4 bases sitting between them. The CDR3 loop spans 11 amino acids. The CDR3 loop is CASSYIDTQYF. The DNA of the CDR3 is TGTGCCAGCAGTTATATTGATACGCAGTATTTT.

The genes are TRBV2 and TRBJ2-7, with 7 bases identical to TRBD1. The length of the CDR3 is 15 residues. CDR1 and CDR2 from the germline V gene are SNHLY and FYNNEI. The junction had 15 bases not matched to a gene; V was cut back by 6 bases and J by 7 bases. CDR3 coding DNA: TGTGCCAGCAGGGAACCCGGGACAGCGACGGCAGAGCAGTACTTC. Translation: CASREPGTATAEQYF. Combining the CDR3 with reference TRBV2 and TRBJ2-7 gives the whole variable domain EPEVTQTPSHQVTQMGQEVILRCVPISNHLYFYWYRQILGQKVEFLVSFYNNEISEKSEIFDDQFSVERPDGSNFTLKIRSTKLEDSAMYFCASREPGTATAEQYFGPGTRLTVT.

The chain joins TRBV18 to TRBJ2-7, with TRBD1 matching over 10 bases. CDR1 and CDR2 (germline): KGHSH, LQKENI. This CDR3 contains 17 residues. V dropped 4 bases and J dropped 4; count of bases not matched to a gene: 13. CDR3 bases: TGTGCCAGCTCACGGACTGCGGGACAGGGGACCTTTTACGAGCAGTACTTC. Protein sequence: CASSRTAGQGTFYEQYF. The full variable domain, in which reference TRBV18 and TRBJ2-7 provide the parts outside the CDR3, is NAGVMQNPRHLVRRRGQEARLRCSPMKGHSHVYWYRQLPEEGLKFMVYLQKENIIDESGMPKERFSAEFPKEGPSILRIQQVVRGDSAAYFCASSRTAGQGTFYEQYFGPGTRLTVT.

The chain uses TRBV27 and TRBJ2-7; no reliable D call. Deletions cut 6 bases from V and 2 bases from J, with 2 bases between. The CDR3 length is 10 residues. From germline, CDR1 is MNHEY and CDR2 SMNVEV (reference sequence). The CDR3 sequence is CASSPYEQYF. CDR3 in DNA: TGTGCCAGCAGCCCCTACGAGCAGTACTTC.

This chain links TRBV5-1 with TRBJ2-7; 15 positions match TRBD2. CDR1 and CDR2 from the germline V gene are SGHRS and YFSETQ. The CDR3 loop spans 19 amino acids. V was pared by 4 bases and J by 0 bases, with 11 bases of the junction left unmatched. CDR3 sequence: CASSLAGLAGGGHSYEQYF. DNA of the CDR3: TGCGCCAGCAGCCTGGCCGGACTAGCGGGAGGGGGGCACTCCTACGAGCAGTACTTC. Combining the CDR3 with reference TRBV5-1 and TRBJ2-7 gives the whole variable domain KAGVTQTPRYLIKTRGQQVTLSCSPISGHRSVSWYQQTPGQGLQFLFEYFSETQRNKGNFPGRFSGRQFSNSRSEMNVSTLELGDSALYLCASSLAGLAGGGHSYEQYFGPGTRLTVT.

CDR3 protein: CASSLPGQPLQETQYF. The CDR3 nucleotides read TGTGCCAGCAGCCTTCCGGGACAGCCGCTCCAAGAGACCCAGTACTTC. The chain links TRBV28 to TRBJ2-5, with TRBD1 matching 7 bases. This CDR3 is 16 amino acids long. Unmatched junction bases numbered 11, after V lost 6 bases and J lost 1 base. CDR1 and CDR2 from the germline V gene are MDHEN and SYDVKM.

The genes are TRBV7-2 and TRBJ1-4, with D uncertain. The CDR3 is 16 residues long. CDR1 is SGHTA, CDR2 FQGNSA, per germline. V was pared by 1 base and J by 3 bases, with 12 bases between. CDR3 region: CASSLGGPRANEKLFF. DNA for the CDR3: TGTGCCAGCAGCTTAGGAGGACCAAGGGCTAATGAAAAACTGTTTTTT. Complete variable domain (other parts from reference TRBV7-2 and TRBJ1-4): GAGVSQSPSNKVTEKGKDVELRCDPISGHTALYWYRQSLGQGLEFLIYFQGNSAPDKSGLPSDRFSAERTGGSVSTLTIQRTQQEDSAVYLCASSLGGPRANEKLFFGSGTQLSVL.

The table lists this clone with a count of one. The chain employs TRBV7-9 and TRBJ2-1; no firm D call. Trimming removed 4 bases from V and 5 bases from J, with 6 bases in between. Germline V lookup: CDR1 SEHNR, CDR2 FQNEAQ (reference sequence). This CDR3 spans 12 amino acids. CDR3 nucleotides: TGTGCCAGCAGCTCGACTGACAATGAGCAGTTCTTC. Translated, it gives CASSSTDNEQFF.

The chain carries TRBV18 and TRBJ1-4; D is perhaps TRBD1 (5 bases). Germline CDR1 reads KGHSH; CDR2 reads LQKENI. V was trimmed by 3 bases and J by 0 bases, leaving 5 bases between them. The CDR3 loop spans 14 amino acids. The CDR3 protein is CASSPTATNEKLFF. CDR3 in DNA: TGTGCCAGCTCACCGACAGCAACTAATGAAAAACTGTTTTTT.